This passage covers 25 T cell receptor beta chains from one sample sequenced in a study of identical twins. MiXCR was run by TCRdb on the 5' RACE reads, yielding one entry per CDR3 protein. Here the sample spans roughly 690,000 distinct CDR3 sequences, roughly 6.2% being singletons. Sequenced input: naive T cells sorted from blood. These TCRs come from a man younger than 30 in good health.

This clonotype was picked up many times. The chain couples TRBV29-1 to TRBJ1-5; D might be TRBD1 (6 bases). From germline, CDR1 is SQVTM and CDR2 ANQGSEA. Trimming removed 6 bases from V and 12 bases from J, with 24 bases in between. This CDR3 has 14 residues. CDR3: CSVAGTEGVGGQHF. CDR3 nucleotide sequence: TGCAGCGTGGCCGGGACGGAGGGCGTAGGGGGCCAGCATTTT.

Many counts were recorded for this clonotype. V usage is TRBV24-1 and J usage is TRBJ2-5; no reliable D call. The germline V gene has CDR1 KGHDR and CDR2 SFDVKD. CDR3 size: 14 residues. Trimming cost V 4 bases and J 4 bases, with 12 bases left between them. The CDR3 sequence: CATSDGRVGETQYF. As DNA, the CDR3 is TGTGCCACCAGTGACGGACGGGTGGGAGAGACCCAGTACTTC.

The rearrangement links TRBV5-1 to TRBJ2-7; no reliable D call. The CDR3 loop spans 14 amino acids. V lost 0 bases and J lost 1, with 8 bases in between. Germline CDR1 is SGHRS and CDR2 is YFSETQ. The DNA for the CDR3 is TGCGCCAGCAGCTTGGGACAATATTCCTACGAGCAGTACGTC. Its protein is CASSLGQYSYEQYV.

This clonotype was counted ten times or more. The chain recombines TRBV29-1 with TRBJ2-7; TRBD1 matches 8 bases. The CDR3 consists of 11 residues. Germline trimming cut 6 bases from V and 4 bases from J; bases unmatched to any gene: 2. CDR1 SQVTM and CDR2 ANQGSEA come from the germline V gene. For the CDR3, the DNA is TGCAGCGTCAGGACAGGGTACGAGCAGTACTTC. As protein: CSVRTGYEQYF.

This clonotype was found many times. The chain has TRBV4-3 and TRBJ2-1; 9 bases match TRBD2. With 4 bases clipped from V and 7 bases from J, the junction kept 8 bases outside the gene matches. Germline values: CDR1 LGHNA, CDR2 YSLEER. The length of the CDR3 is 15 residues. CDR3 loop: CASSLGLAAENEQFF. In DNA form, the CDR3 reads TGCGCCAGCAGCCTGGGACTAGCTGCCGAGAATGAGCAGTTCTTC.

This clonotype was picked up many times. The V gene is TRBV5-5, the J gene TRBJ2-2; D not resolved. The ends were cut back, 0 bases at V and 5 bases at J, with 11 bases in the middle. Germline CDR1 is SGHKS and CDR2 is YYEKEE (reference sequence). The CDR3 is 15 amino acids. CDR3 in DNA: TGTGCCAGCAGCTTGGAAGGCACTCGGACCGGGGAGCTGTTTTTT. It encodes CASSLEGTRTGELFF.

This clonotype was counted many times. The chain couples TRBV5-1 to TRBJ1-1; 9 bases fit TRBD1. J lost 3 bases, V lost 9 bases, and 6 bases had no gene match. Germline values: CDR1 SGHRS, CDR2 YFSETQ. The CDR3 contains 13 residues. The CDR3 here is CATKQGAHTEAFF. The CDR3 DNA reads as TGCGCCACGAAACAGGGGGCTCACACTGAAGCTTTCTTT.

This clonotype has more than one count but fewer than ten. The rearrangement uses TRBV12-3 or TRBV12-4 and TRBJ2-6, with D possibly being TRBD2 (5 bases). This CDR3 is built from 15 residues. V shed 7 bases and J shed 0 bases, with 10 bases lying between them. The CDR3 reads CASTHGVSGANVLTF. The DNA of the CDR3 is TGTGCCAGCACCCACGGGGTCTCTGGGGCCAACGTCCTGACTTTC.

This clonotype was counted many times. CDR3 DNA sequence: TGCGCCAGCAGCCAAGATTTAGCCCCCTCAAACATTCAGTACTTC. Protein: CASSQDLAPSNIQYF. The rearrangement joins TRBV4-3 to TRBJ2-4; D is ambiguous. The CDR3 consists of 15 residues. Germline lookup yields CDR1 LGHNA and CDR2 YSLEER. Trimming pared 0 bases from V and 6 bases from J, leaving 12 bases between.

The genes are TRBV11-2 and TRBJ2-2, with 8 bases lining up with TRBD1. Trimming cost V 4 bases and J 4 bases; bases outside gene matches: 11. The CDR3 is 17 amino acids. CDR1 is SGHAT, CDR2 FQNNGV, per germline. The CDR3 DNA reads TGTGCCAGCAGCTCTAGAGGGCAGGGGGCTGGCACCGGGGAGCTGTTTTTT. As protein: CASSSRGQGAGTGELFF.

This clonotype was picked up a small number of times. The rearrangement links TRBV7-2 to TRBJ1-5; 7 nucleotides align to TRBD1. CDR1 and CDR2 (germline): SGHTA, FQGNSA. With V trimmed by 2 bases and J by 2 bases, 6 bases remained unmatched. This CDR3 is built from 16 residues. The CDR3 protein is CASSLLQGFRNQPQHF. CDR3 DNA: TGTGCCAGCAGCTTACTACAGGGGTTTCGCAATCAGCCCCAGCATTTT.

This clonotype showed up many times. The chain joins TRBV24-1 to TRBJ2-1; TRBD2 matches 12 bases. CDR3 length: 15 amino acids. The germline V gene encodes CDR1 KGHDR and CDR2 SFDVKD. V gave up 9 bases and J gave up 5 bases; unmatched junction bases: 7. The CDR3 nucleotides read TGTGCCACCCAATCTAGCGGGAGGGGTCACAATGAGCAGTTCTTC. Translating it yields CATQSSGRGHNEQFF.

At least ten counts were recorded for this clonotype. The chain combines TRBV4-2 with TRBJ1-1, with no clear D. The CDR3 contains 13 residues. Trimming stripped 0 bases from V and 5 bases from J, with 7 bases between. The germline gives CDR1 LGHNA, CDR2 YNFKEQ. The CDR3 loop reads CASSQELGTEAFF. DNA of the CDR3: TGTGCCAGCAGCCAAGAGCTAGGGACTGAAGCTTTCTTT.

This clonotype was counted only a few times. This chain connects TRBV28 to TRBJ2-6, with D perhaps matching TRBD1 or TRBD2 (5 bases each). In germline, CDR1 is MDHEN, CDR2 SYDVKM. The V end lost 4 bases, the J end lost 0 bases, and 16 bases lay between the germline ends. This CDR3 is built from 18 residues. DNA for the CDR3: TGTGCCAGCAGTTATAATCCGGGACGGAGCTCTGGGGCCAACGTCCTGACTTTC. It specifies CASSYNPGRSSGANVLTF.

This clonotype was observed at least ten times. This chain connects TRBV5-1 to TRBJ1-4; the D gene is possibly TRBD1 (6 bases). With 3 bases removed from V and 5 bases from J, the gap between germline ends came to 11 bases. The CDR3 extends over 14 amino acids. Germline CDR1 reads SGHRS; CDR2 reads YFSETQ. DNA for the CDR3: TGCGCCAGCAGCTATACAGGGCTCAATGAAAAACTGTTTTTT. Amino acid sequence: CASSYTGLNEKLFF.

V usage is TRBV7-2 and J usage is TRBJ2-2; weak D call: TRBD2 (6 bases). V was cut by 6 bases and J by 3 bases, with 14 bases left in between. Germline assignment: CDR1 SGHTA and CDR2 FQGNSA. CDR3 size: 15 residues. The CDR3 reads CASSTGTGYTGELFF. DNA of the CDR3: TGTGCCAGCAGTACCGGGACTGGCTACACCGGGGAGCTGTTTTTT.

The J gene is TRBJ2-5, the V gene TRBV23-1; D could derive from TRBD1 or TRBD2 (5 bases each). TRBV23-1 is given ORF status, its function remaining uncertain. The CDR3 consists of 19 residues. V lost 0 bases to trimming and J lost 5 bases, with 25 bases between them. DNA of the CDR3: TGCGCCAGCAGTCAATCGAAGGTTCTTTCGACAGAACGAGGGGAGACCCAGTACTTC. Translation: CASSQSKVLSTERGETQYF.

This clonotype was counted between two and nine times. V is TRBV12-3 or TRBV12-4 and J is TRBJ2-6; tentatively, D is TRBD1 (6 bases). The germline V and J ends were trimmed by 4 bases and 4 bases, with 20 bases remaining between them. The CDR3 covers 18 residues. The CDR3 bases are TGTGCCAGCAGTTCAGGGGTCTCCTGGCTTTCCGGGGCCAACGTCCTGACTTTC. Translation: CASSSGVSWLSGANVLTF.

The chain has TRBV7-9 and TRBJ2-1; D is unresolved. With 7 bases removed from V and 9 bases from J, the gap between germline ends came to 16 bases. CDR3 length: 13 amino acids. Germline assignment: CDR1 SEHNR and CDR2 FQNEAQ (reference sequence). The CDR3 here is CASTTDSTPEQFF. CDR3 bases: TGTGCCAGCACAACAGATAGTACGCCTGAGCAGTTCTTC.

The chain joins TRBV4-2 to TRBJ1-3; TRBD1 agrees at 9 bases. This CDR3 has 15 residues. The V gene end was trimmed by 4 bases and the J gene end by 4 bases; junction bases not matched to a gene: 5. CDR1 is LGHNA, CDR2 YNFKEQ, per germline. The CDR3 loop reads CASSLRQGVGNTIYF. CDR3 in DNA: TGTGCCAGCAGCCTTCGACAGGGGGTAGGAAACACCATATATTTT.

The chain has TRBV6-2 or TRBV6-3 and TRBJ2-1; possibly TRBD2 for D (7 bases). V was pared by 4 bases and J by 9 bases, with 19 bases between. The CDR3 contains 15 residues. The V gene's germline CDR1 is MNHEY and CDR2 SVGEGT. The CDR3 sequence is CASSLGGLGAFEQFF. The CDR3 DNA sequence: TGTGCCAGCAGTTTGGGGGGGCTAGGGGCATTTGAGCAGTTCTTC.

This clonotype was found a few times. The chain couples TRBV4-1 to TRBJ2-7; weak D call: TRBD2 (6 bases). The CDR3 is made up of 17 amino acids. Germline lookup yields CDR1 MGHRA and CDR2 YSYEKL. V lost 4 bases, J lost 3 bases, and 22 bases lay in between. CDR3 sequence: CASSLTGEDPFIYEQYV. CDR3 in DNA: TGCGCCAGCAGCCTTACCGGGGAGGACCCTTTCATCTACGAGCAGTACGTC.

The gene calls are TRBV7-9 and TRBJ2-5; TRBD2 aligns across 9 bases. The CDR3 spans 15 residues. Germline-derived CDR1 and CDR2 are SEHNR and FQNEAQ (reference sequence). The V segment lost 2 bases and the J segment 0 bases; nucleotides outside the gene matches: 1. For the CDR3, the DNA is TGTGCCAGCAGCTTATCTAGCGGGAACCAAGAGACCCAGTACTTC. It codes for CASSLSSGNQETQYF. Filled out from reference TRBV7-9 and TRBJ2-5, the complete variable domain reads DTGVSQNPRHKITKRGQNVTFRCDPISEHNRLYWYRQTLGQGPEFLTYFQNEAQLEKSRLLSDRFSAERPKGSFSTLEIQRTEQGDSAMYLCASSLSSGNQETQYFGPGTRLLVL.

The sample holds many counts of this clonotype. The chain carries TRBV12-3 or TRBV12-4 and TRBJ2-3, with 10 positions matching TRBD1. After removal of 5 bases from V and 4 bases from J, the junction contained 12 bases not matched to a gene. This CDR3 contains 17 residues. CDR3 residues: CASSLRDRGIFSDTQYF. Here the CDR3 DNA reads TGTGCCAGCAGTCTCCGGGACAGGGGAATCTTTTCAGATACGCAGTATTTT.

This chain connects TRBV20-1 to TRBJ2-3; 10 nucleotides match TRBD2. The germline CDR1 and CDR2 sequences are DFQATT and SNEGSKA (reference sequence). This CDR3 is 16 amino acids long. Trimming took 3 bases from V and 5 from J; bases not matched to a gene: 11. The CDR3 sequence: CSASRALAGVGDTQYF. In DNA, the CDR3 is TGCAGTGCTAGTCGCGCTCTAGCGGGAGTAGGAGATACGCAGTATTTT.